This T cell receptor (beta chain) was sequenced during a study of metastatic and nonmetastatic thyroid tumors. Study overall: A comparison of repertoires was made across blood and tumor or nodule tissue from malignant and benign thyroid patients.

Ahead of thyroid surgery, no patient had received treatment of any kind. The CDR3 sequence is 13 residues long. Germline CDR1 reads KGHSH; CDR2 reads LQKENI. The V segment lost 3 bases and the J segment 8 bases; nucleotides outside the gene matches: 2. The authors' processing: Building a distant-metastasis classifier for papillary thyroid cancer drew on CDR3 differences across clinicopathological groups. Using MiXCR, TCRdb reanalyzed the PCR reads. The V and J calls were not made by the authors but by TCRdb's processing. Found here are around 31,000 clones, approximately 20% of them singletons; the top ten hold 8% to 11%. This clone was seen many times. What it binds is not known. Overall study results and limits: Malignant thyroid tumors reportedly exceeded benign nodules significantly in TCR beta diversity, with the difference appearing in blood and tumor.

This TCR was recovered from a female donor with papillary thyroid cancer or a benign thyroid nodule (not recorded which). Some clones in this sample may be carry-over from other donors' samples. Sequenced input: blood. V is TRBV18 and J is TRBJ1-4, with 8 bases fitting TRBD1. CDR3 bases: TGTGCCAGCTCACCTGGACAGGGAGAAAAACTGTTTTTT. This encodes CASSPGQGEKLFF.